The 2 T cell receptor beta chains below were found in one sample sequenced in a study of blood T cell repertoires in COVID-19. This table comes from immunoSEQ multiplex PCR, and its TCRdb copy is limited to in-frame clones, with some not included. The sample has some 130,000 clones; 86% are singletons. Sequenced: peripheral blood. The receptors derive from a woman aged 70-85 years with COVID-19, enrolled during active disease.

CDR3 residues: CASSGQGLRTEAFF. Written as DNA, the CDR3 is TGTGCCAGCAGTGGTCAGGGTTTGAGGACTGAAGCTTTCTTT. The chain uses TRBV2 and TRBJ1-1; D might be TRBD1 (5 bases). Trimming removed 4 bases at V and 5 bases at J, with 14 bases between. CDR1 is SNHLY, CDR2 FYNNEI, per germline. This CDR3 comprises 14 residues.

The rearrangement uses TRBV20-1 and TRBJ2-2, with D possibly TRBD1 on 9 matching bases. Trimming left V 3 bases short and J 6 bases short, with 20 bases between. Germline CDR1 reads DFQATT; CDR2 reads SNEGSKA (reference sequence). The CDR3 totals 16 residues. Here the CDR3 reads CSASPGTGTRAGELFF. CDR3 in DNA: TGCAGTGCTAGTCCCGGGACAGGGACTAGGGCCGGGGAGCTGTTTTTT.